Shown below are 15 T cell receptor beta chains from a single sample sequenced in a study of blood T cell repertoires in COVID-19 (dated by TCRdb to 2020 to 2022). The receptor library was made with the immunoSEQ multiplex PCR assay. The table was pulled from immuneACCESS by TCRdb, which kept in-frame rearrangements only. Such tables lose some clones; where checked, under half of the loss comes from unresolved V genes, and the rest has no known cause. Within this sample are fewer than 300,000 clones, with 75% to 90% of them counted one time only. The leading ten clones occupy 4.3% of the sample. Sequencing used PBMCs or T cells enriched from blood (not recorded which). The origin of the receptors is a woman aged 25 to 39 who had recovered from COVID-19.

J is TRBJ1-2 and V is TRBV30, with 8 bases fitting TRBD1. Germline V lookup: CDR1 GTSNPN, CDR2 SVGIG (reference sequence). After removal of 0 bases from V and 7 bases from J, the junction contained 7 bases not matched to a gene. This CDR3 is 14 amino acids long. In DNA form, the CDR3 reads TGTGCCTGGAGTGTCGACAGGGGAAAGGGTGGCTACACCTTC. It encodes CAWSVDRGKGGYTF.

This sequence joins TRBV10-2 and TRBJ2-3, with unresolved D. Trimming cost V 1 base and J 0 bases, with 8 bases left between them. The CDR3 consists of 15 residues. Germline-derived CDR1 and CDR2 are WSHSY and SAAADI. The CDR3 reads CASSEFRTSTDTQYF. The CDR3 nucleotides are TGCGCCAGCAGTGAGTTTCGCACTAGCACAGATACGCAGTATTTT.

The chain joins TRBV7-2 to TRBJ2-5; the D gene is possibly TRBD1 (6 bases). The CDR3 contains 13 residues. The germline V gene encodes CDR1 SGHTA and CDR2 FQGNSA. V lost 5 bases and J 9 bases, leaving 16 bases between the germline ends. CDR3 coding DNA: TGTGCCAGCAGCCGCGCAGAGGGGGTGTCCCAGTACTTC. This encodes CASSRAEGVSQYF.

V gene TRBV18 combines with J gene TRBJ2-6, with D possibly being TRBD2 (6 bases). V lost 0 bases to trimming and J lost 0 bases, with 9 bases between them. The CDR3 is 17 residues long. Germline V gene sequence: CDR1 KGHSH, CDR2 LQKENI. CDR3 coding DNA: TGTGCCAGCTCACCACCTAGCGGAAGCTCTGGGGCCAACGTCCTGACTTTC. This translates into CASSPPSGSSGANVLTF.

V and J are TRBV18 and TRBJ1-2, with a tentative D call TRBD1 (5 bases). Germline V gene data show CDR1 as KGHSH and CDR2 as LQKENI. The CDR3 is 13 residues long. V shed 3 bases and J shed 5 bases, with 10 bases lying between them. Written as DNA, the CDR3 is TGTGCCAGCTCACCGGGGCGAGGTTATGGCTACACCTTC. It translates to CASSPGRGYGYTF. Supplemented by reference TRBV18 and TRBJ1-2, the full variable domain reads NAGVMQNPRHLVRRRGQEARLRCSPMKGHSHVYWYRQLPEEGLKFMVYLQKENIIDESGMPKERFSAEFPKEGPSILRIQQVVRGDSAAYFCASSPGRGYGYTFGSGTRLTVV.

The V and J genes are TRBV10-1 and TRBJ2-1, with 7 bases lining up with TRBD1. V shed 6 bases and J 9 bases; nucleotides not matched to a gene: 11. The CDR3 contains 14 residues. Per germline, CDR1 WNHNN and CDR2 SYGVQD (reference sequence). This CDR3 is CASSNTGARGEQFF. CDR3 DNA sequence: TGCGCCAGCAGCAACACAGGGGCCCGGGGTGAGCAGTTCTTC.

This chain uses TRBV7-6 with TRBJ1-1; tentative D call: TRBD1 (6 bases). Trimming removed 1 base at V and 6 bases at J, with 12 bases between. The CDR3 has 14 residues. Germline CDR1 is SGHVS and CDR2 is FNYEAQ. The CDR3 reads CASSLGGPVSEAFF. For the CDR3, the DNA is TGTGCCAGCAGCTTAGGGGGGCCGGTATCTGAAGCTTTCTTT.

CDR3 amino acids: CASRPGTANTGELFF. The CDR3 DNA follows: TGTGCCAGCAGACCCGGGACAGCAAACACCGGGGAGCTGTTTTTT. The V and J genes are TRBV5-4 and TRBJ2-2; 7 positions match TRBD1. V shed 5 bases and J 2 bases; nucleotides not matched to a gene: 6. Germline assignment: CDR1 SGHNT and CDR2 YYREEE (reference sequence). The CDR3 runs 15 residues.

The rearrangement links TRBV28 to TRBJ1-1; D may be TRBD1 (5 bases). V gave up 6 bases and J gave up 11 bases, with 16 bases separating them. Germline V gene lookup returns CDR1 MDHEN and CDR2 SYDVKM. This CDR3 is built from 12 residues. The CDR3 bases are TGTGCCAGCAGGGCCGGGAGGGGTTCGGCTTTCTTT. As protein: CASRAGRGSAFF.

This chain links TRBV12-3 or TRBV12-4 with TRBJ1-3; 7 bases line up with TRBD1. CDR3 length: 13 amino acids. V shed 6 bases and J 2 bases; nucleotides not matched to a gene: 1. The CDR3 spells CASRQGAGNTIYF. The CDR3, as DNA: TGTGCCAGCAGGCAGGGGGCTGGAAACACCATATATTTT.

The chain carries TRBV28 and TRBJ2-4; 12 positions agree with TRBD2. With 2 bases clipped from V and 0 bases from J, the junction kept 11 bases outside the gene matches. This CDR3 has 20 amino acids. CDR1 and CDR2 from the germline V gene are MDHEN and SYDVKM. The CDR3 protein is CASSLTLLASGGAAKNIQYF. In nucleotides, the CDR3 is TGTGCCAGCAGTTTAACGCTCCTAGCTAGCGGGGGGGCAGCCAAAAACATTCAGTACTTC.

V and J are TRBV10-3 and TRBJ2-1, with 10 bases identical to TRBD2. Germline V lookup: CDR1 ENHRY, CDR2 SYGVKD. Trimming cost V 4 bases and J 8 bases; bases outside gene matches: 8. CDR3 length: 15 amino acids. The CDR3 protein is CAISGVAGGNDEQFF. The CDR3 DNA is TGTGCCATCAGTGGAGTAGCGGGAGGTAACGATGAGCAGTTCTTC.

This clone was observed a single time. The rearrangement uses TRBV28 and TRBJ2-7; the D gene is possibly TRBD2 (5 bases). In germline, CDR1 is MDHEN, CDR2 SYDVKM. The CDR3 spans 14 residues. V was clipped by 1 base and J by 3 bases, with 10 bases between them. CDR3 in amino acids: CASSLSGLRYEQYF. Here the CDR3 DNA reads TGTGCCAGCAGTTTATCTGGACTCCGCTACGAGCAGTACTTC.

The V and J genes are TRBV6-5 and TRBJ2-3; D is uncertain. CDR1 and CDR2 from the germline V gene are MNHEY and SVGAGI. V lost 7 bases to trimming and J lost 2 bases, with 10 bases between them. This CDR3 comprises 13 residues. The CDR3 DNA sequence: TGTGCCAGCATCCCTGGGCTCACAGATACGCAGTATTTT. Protein product: CASIPGLTDTQYF.

This chain joins TRBV28 and TRBJ2-5; no definite D call. Trimming took off 5 bases at V and 2 bases at J, with 15 bases between the two ends. Germline values: CDR1 MDHEN, CDR2 SYDVKM. The CDR3 contains 15 residues. CDR3 loop: CASSILLNSQETQYF. The DNA for the CDR3 is TGTGCCAGCAGTATCCTACTGAACAGTCAAGAGACCCAGTACTTC.